These 25 T cell receptor beta chains came from one sample sequenced in a study of CD8 T cells in ankylosing spondylitis (dated by TCRdb to between 2016 and 2019). Library preparation employed 5' RACE. Instrument on record: Illumina HiSeq 2500. Through fastp at Q25 and MiXCR, TCRdb rebuilt clones from the public reads, retaining in-frame beta chains. Here each entry gathers all rows of one CDR3 protein and keeps the most common genes and DNA. The sample records 45,000 to 65,000 distinct CDR3 sequences, roughly 7.4% of which are singletons. The ten largest make up about 8.1% of the sample. The material sequenced was blood, either unsorted or a sorted T cell fraction (not recorded which). Receptors originate from a female donor with ankylosing spondylitis or in good health (not recorded which).

This clonotype was seen at least ten times. The chain employs TRBV11-1 and TRBJ2-7, with 11 bases matching TRBD1. Trimming removed 1 base from V and 4 bases from J; junction bases left unmatched: 3. Germline CDR1 SGHAT, CDR2 FQDESV (reference sequence). This CDR3 has 15 amino acids. DNA of the CDR3: TGTGCCAGCAGCTTAGGTGGGACAGGGGGATACGAGCAGTACTTC. Residues: CASSLGGTGGYEQYF.

This clonotype was detected ten times or more. The chain combines TRBV29-1 with TRBJ1-2, with D possibly TRBD1 on 5 matching bases. V lost 7 bases to trimming and J lost 4 bases, with 13 bases between them. The CDR3 spans 12 residues. Germline CDR1 reads SQVTM; CDR2 reads ANQGSEA. DNA of the CDR3: TGCAGCGCTCCACAGGCCTTCTATGGCTACACCTTC. This translates into CSAPQAFYGYTF.

This clonotype has at least ten counts. V usage is TRBV5-1 and J usage is TRBJ2-7, with D possibly called TRBD1 or TRBD2 (6 bases each). Trimming cost V 5 bases and J 2 bases, with 29 bases left between them. The germline gives CDR1 SGHRS, CDR2 YFSETQ. The CDR3 is made up of 19 amino acids. The CDR3 DNA follows: TGCGCCAGCAGGACAGCTCCCGGGTCGACAGGAGGGATGCCCTACGAGCAGTACTTC. Its protein is CASRTAPGSTGGMPYEQYF.

There are many counts of this clonotype. This rearrangement joins TRBV7-7 to TRBJ2-3, with D possibly matching TRBD1 (6 bases). Between the trimmed V and J ends, which lost 6 bases and 0 bases, there was a span of 10 bases. Germline assignment: CDR1 SSHAT and CDR2 FNYEAQ (reference sequence). The CDR3 loop spans 14 amino acids. CDR3 DNA sequence: TGTGCCAGCAGTTTTGGGACAAGCACAGATACGCAGTATTTT. Translating it yields CASSFGTSTDTQYF.

This clonotype has a count of ten or more. This chain links TRBV28 with TRBJ2-7, with TRBD2 matching over 10 bases. V dropped 6 bases and J dropped 2; count of bases not matched to a gene: 10. CDR3 length equals 16 residues. CDR1 and CDR2 (germline): MDHEN, SYDVKM. The CDR3 is CASSPPLAGVTYEQYV. The CDR3 coding sequence is TGTGCCAGCAGCCCCCCCCTAGCGGGGGTTACCTACGAGCAGTACGTC.

This clonotype was seen ten or more times. This chain uses TRBV2 with TRBJ2-5, with 7 bases lining up with TRBD1. Germline CDR1 SNHLY, CDR2 FYNNEI. V dropped 11 bases and J dropped 5; count of bases not matched to a gene: 23. The CDR3 extends over 17 amino acids. CDR3 sequence: CAGEQGRYLRGGETQYF. CDR3 DNA: TGTGCCGGAGAACAGGGGAGATACCTTAGAGGGGGCGAGACCCAGTACTTC.

There are many counts of this clonotype. The rearrangement joins TRBV4-2 to TRBJ1-6; 8 nucleotides match TRBD1. Germline lookup yields CDR1 LGHNA and CDR2 YNFKEQ. After removal of 3 bases from V and 3 bases from J, the junction contained 1 base not matched to a gene. CDR3 length: 15 residues. The CDR3 nucleotides are TGTGCCAGCAGCCAGGGACAGGACTATAATTCACCCCTCCACTTT. Protein sequence: CASSQGQDYNSPLHF.

Many counts were recorded for this clonotype. The chain couples TRBV3-1 to TRBJ1-2; D not certain. CDR1 LGHDT and CDR2 YNNKEL come from the germline V gene (reference sequence). Between the trimmed V and J ends, which lost 3 bases and 2 bases, there was a span of 4 bases. This CDR3 contains 12 residues. CDR3 sequence reads: CASSHRNYGYTF. In nucleotides, the CDR3 is TGTGCCAGCAGCCACAGGAACTATGGCTACACCTTC.

This clonotype was observed many times. CDR3 sequence: CASSLFEPPQETQYF. The CDR3 nucleotides read TGTGCCAGCAGTTTATTTGAACCACCCCAAGAGACCCAGTACTTC. J is TRBJ2-5 and V is TRBV12-3 or TRBV12-4, with D uncertain. This CDR3 spans 15 amino acids. V was pared by 2 bases and J by 1 base, with 11 bases between.

This clonotype showed up many times. This sequence joins TRBV12-3 or TRBV12-4 and TRBJ2-2; D perhaps matches TRBD2 (6 bases). The CDR3 sequence is 19 residues long. With 5 bases removed from V and 0 bases from J, the gap between germline ends came to 22 bases. The CDR3 is CASSAGKTVGFANTGELFF. CDR3 DNA: TGTGCCAGCAGTGCGGGAAAAACTGTGGGTTTCGCGAACACCGGGGAGCTGTTTTTT.

There are many counts of this clonotype. The V call is TRBV7-6, the J call TRBJ2-7, with D unclear. This CDR3 has 14 residues. In germline, CDR1 is SGHVS, CDR2 FNYEAQ. V lost 2 bases to trimming and J lost 1 base, with 9 bases between them. The CDR3 DNA follows: TGTGCCAGCAGCTTAAGATCGGATTCCTACGAGCAGTACGTC. Translation gives CASSLRSDSYEQYV.

This clonotype came up many times. The CDR3 is CASSMDNSPLHF. CDR3 sequence (DNA): TGCGCCAGCAGCATGGACAATTCACCCCTCCACTTT. The chain uses TRBV5-1 and TRBJ1-6; the D is unclear. Germline CDR1 is SGHRS and CDR2 is YFSETQ. V shed 4 bases and J shed 7 bases, with 6 bases lying between them. This CDR3 contains 12 residues. The whole variable domain, remainder taken from reference TRBV5-1 and TRBJ1-6, is KAGVTQTPRYLIKTRGQQVTLSCSPISGHRSVSWYQQTPGQGLQFLFEYFSETQRNKGNFPGRFSGRQFSNSRSEMNVSTLELGDSALYLCASSMDNSPLHFGNGTRLTVT.

This clonotype was seen a handful of times. The rearrangement links TRBV6-6 to TRBJ2-7; TRBD1 aligns across 8 bases. J gave up 2 bases and V 5 bases, and 5 bases lay outside the gene matches. Germline CDR1 and CDR2: MNHNY and SVGAGI (reference sequence). The length of the CDR3 is 14 residues. In nucleotides, the CDR3 is TGTGCCAGCAGTATTGACAGGGGCCCCTACGAGCAGTACGTC. Protein product: CASSIDRGPYEQYV.

This clonotype was picked up many times. The chain links TRBV5-1 to TRBJ1-6, with D uncertain. This CDR3 has 18 residues. The V end lost 1 base, the J end lost 0 bases, and 14 bases lay between the germline ends. CDR1 is SGHRS, CDR2 YFSETQ, per germline. As DNA, the CDR3 is TGCGCCAGCAGCTTGAGTGGGCAGGCCAGCTCCTATAATTCACCCCTCCACTTT. Protein sequence: CASSLSGQASSYNSPLHF.

This clonotype was recorded a few times. The chain employs TRBV6-2 or TRBV6-3 and TRBJ2-1; a possible D gene is TRBD2 (7 bases). CDR3 length: 15 amino acids. V shed 7 bases and J shed 5 bases, with 18 bases lying between them. CDR1 and CDR2 from the germline V gene are MNHEY and SVGEGT. The CDR3 is CASTKPGGRDNEQFF. The CDR3 bases are TGTGCCAGCACAAAACCGGGGGGCCGGGACAATGAGCAGTTCTTC.

The sample holds many counts of this clonotype. This chain connects TRBV29-1 to TRBJ2-3; a weak D match, TRBD2 (5 bases). The CDR3 is 11 amino acids. Between the trimmed V and J ends, which lost 5 bases and 3 bases, there was a span of 6 bases. Germline loops: CDR1 SQVTM, CDR2 ANQGSEA. CDR3 nucleotides: TGCAGCGTTTGGGAGACAGATACGCAGTATTTT. This codes for CSVWETDTQYF.

This rearrangement joins TRBV7-9 to TRBJ2-1, with D perhaps TRBD1 (6 bases). Germline assignment: CDR1 SEHNR and CDR2 FQNEAQ (reference sequence). The CDR3 has 15 residues. V lost 2 bases, J lost 2 bases, and 10 bases lay in between. CDR3 sequence reads: CASSLNRVTYNEQFF. DNA of the CDR3: TGTGCCAGCAGCTTAAACAGGGTAACCTACAATGAGCAGTTCTTC.

This clonotype was picked up many times. The CDR3 nucleotides are TGTGCTAGTGGTTTGGATCGCTCCCTTAGCACAGATACGCAGTATTTT. Its translation: CASGLDRSLSTDTQYF. V gene TRBV12-5 combines with J gene TRBJ2-3; D is unresolved. Trimming stripped 1 base from V and 0 bases from J, with 11 bases between. The length of the CDR3 is 16 residues. The V gene's germline CDR1 is LGHNT and CDR2 FRNRAP.

This clonotype was seen ten or more times. The rearrangement joins TRBV7-8 to TRBJ2-1, with D maybe TRBD1 (6 bases). This CDR3 spans 16 amino acids. Trimming took off 1 base at V and 1 base at J, with 11 bases between the two ends. Per the germline V gene, CDR1 is SGHVS and CDR2 is FQNEAQ. CDR3 coding DNA: TGTGCCAGCAGCTTAGACAGGGTTTTTTCCTACAATGAGCAGTTCTTC. This translates into CASSLDRVFSYNEQFF.

The sample holds many counts of this clonotype. V is TRBV12-3 or TRBV12-4 and J is TRBJ2-1, with 10 bases that match TRBD2. The CDR3 sequence is 18 residues long. With V trimmed by 7 bases and J by 7 bases, 19 bases remained unmatched. The CDR3 region has the DNA TGTGCCAGCACCCCTGGCCGGGCTAGCGGGGGTTCCGTGAATGAGCAGTTCTTC. This sequence encodes CASTPGRASGGSVNEQFF.

This clonotype has a count of ten or more. V and J are TRBV5-1 and TRBJ1-2; unclear D gene. V lost 2 bases and J 3 bases, leaving 11 bases between the germline ends. There are 14 residues in the CDR3. CDR1 is SGHRS, CDR2 YFSETQ, per germline. The CDR3 DNA sequence: TGCGCCAGCAGCTTCGCAGGTGGGGACTATGGCTACACCTTC. Translating it yields CASSFAGGDYGYTF.

In this sample, this clonotype turned up many times. The chain's CDR3 is CASSLASSGYNEQFF. The CDR3 nucleotides read TGTGCCAGCAGCTTAGCGTCTAGCGGGTACAATGAGCAGTTCTTC. The chain joins TRBV7-9 to TRBJ2-1; 8 bases map to TRBD2. The CDR3 sequence is 15 residues long. Germline V gene lookup returns CDR1 SEHNR and CDR2 FQNEAQ (reference sequence). V dropped 0 bases and J dropped 4; count of bases not matched to a gene: 2.

This clonotype was seen ten or more times. This chain uses TRBV4-3 with TRBJ1-2; D is unclear. Germline V CDR1 and CDR2: LGHNA, YSLEER. The CDR3 extends over 12 amino acids. The V end was cut by 6 bases, the J end by 14 bases, with 19 bases between. For the CDR3, the DNA is TGCGCCAGCAGTTTCACGGACGGCCCTATTACCTTC. Encoded protein: CASSFTDGPITF.

This clonotype was observed at least ten times. This chain joins TRBV20-1 and TRBJ1-2, with D tentatively TRBD1 (6 bases). The germline V gene encodes CDR1 DFQATT and CDR2 SNEGSKA (reference sequence). The CDR3 has 12 residues. As DNA, the CDR3 is TGCACCGCTCCGGGACACCACTATGGCTACACCTTC. Translation: CTAPGHHYGYTF.

This clonotype has ten or more counts. The V gene is TRBV5-1, the J gene TRBJ1-4; TRBD1 aligns across 7 bases. V lost 4 bases to trimming and J lost 5 bases; unmatched junction nucleotides: 2. The CDR3 runs 13 residues. The germline V gene has CDR1 SGHRS and CDR2 YFSETQ. The CDR3 sequence: CASSRGQNEKLFF. For the CDR3, the DNA is TGCGCCAGCAGCCGGGGACAGAATGAAAAACTGTTTTTT. The whole variable domain, remainder taken from reference TRBV5-1 and TRBJ1-4, is KAGVTQTPRYLIKTRGQQVTLSCSPISGHRSVSWYQQTPGQGLQFLFEYFSETQRNKGNFPGRFSGRQFSNSRSEMNVSTLELGDSALYLCASSRGQNEKLFFGSGTQLSVL.